A single sample is the source of the 28 T cell receptor beta chains below, sequenced in a study of T cell responses to AZD1222 COVID-19 vaccine. TCRdb keeps only in-frame clones here, not all; method: immunoSEQ multiplex PCR. The sample has over 110,000 clones; more than 85% are singletons. Sequencing used peripheral blood, obtained on day 0 of AZD1222 vaccination. Every receptor here comes from an adult in good health.

This chain joins TRBV5-1 and TRBJ1-1; D is uncertain. V lost 4 bases and J lost 6, with 13 bases in between. The CDR3 has 13 residues. The germline V gene encodes CDR1 SGHRS and CDR2 YFSETQ. CDR3 sequence (DNA): TGCGCCAGCAGCCCGGCTAATTCGGCTGAAGCTTTCTTT. Translating gives CASSPANSAEAFF.

J is TRBJ1-2 and V is TRBV7-2, with D unresolved. This CDR3 is 18 amino acids long. From germline, CDR1 is SGHTA and CDR2 FQGNSA. V dropped 1 base and J dropped 3 bases, with 21 bases sitting between them. The DNA for the CDR3 is TGTGCCAGCAGCTTAGTAGGAACAGCAATTCAGCAAGACTATGGCTACACCTTC. Translation: CASSLVGTAIQQDYGYTF.

This chain joins TRBV7-9 and TRBJ2-2, with D tentatively TRBD2 (6 bases). This CDR3 spans 17 amino acids. Germline V gives CDR1 SEHNR, CDR2 FQNEAQ (reference sequence). V lost 5 bases, J lost 6 bases, and 22 bases lay in between. CDR3 region: CASSPQPFTGEAGELFF. CDR3 nucleotide sequence: TGTGCCAGCAGCCCCCAACCATTTACGGGGGAGGCCGGGGAGCTGTTTTTT.

This clone was seen more than once but under ten times. The chain has TRBV5-1 and TRBJ2-2; no definite D call. V was trimmed by 3 bases and J by 4 bases, leaving 7 bases between them. CDR1 SGHRS and CDR2 YFSETQ come from the germline V gene. The CDR3 totals 13 residues. Written as DNA, the CDR3 is TGCGCCAGCAGCTCGGCGTCCACCGGGGAGCTGTTTTTT. It specifies CASSSASTGELFF.

The sample holds one count of this clone. Additional DNA sequences in this sample encode the identical CDR3. DNA of the CDR3: TGTGCCAGTAGTCCCCCCAGCGACGAGCAGTACTTC. Translation: CASSPPSDEQYF. This sequence joins TRBV19 and TRBJ2-7; no firm D call. The V end lost 5 bases, the J end lost 5 bases, and 10 bases lay between the germline ends. The V gene's germline CDR1 is LNHDA and CDR2 SQIVND (reference sequence). The CDR3 is 12 residues long.

The rearrangement links TRBV13 to TRBJ2-5, with 7 bases matching TRBD2. This CDR3 is 18 amino acids long. The germline CDR1 and CDR2 sequences are PRHDT and FYEKMQ (reference sequence). The V and J ends lost 5 bases and 5 bases, in that order; junction bases with no gene match: 20. This CDR3 is CASSPVGASGPVWETQYF. The CDR3 DNA is TGTGCCAGCAGCCCGGTGGGTGCTAGCGGACCGGTGTGGGAGACCCAGTACTTC. Full variable domain (outside the CDR3, taken from reference TRBV13 and TRBJ2-5): AAGVIQSPRHLIKEKRETATLKCYPIPRHDTVYWYQQGPGQDPQFLISFYEKMQSDKGSIPDRFSAQQFSDYHSELNMSSLELGDSALYFCASSPVGASGPVWETQYFGPGTRLLVL.

This chain's CDR3 is CASQRATGYEQYF. The CDR3 DNA sequence: TGTGCCAGCCAACGGGCTACAGGCTACGAGCAGTACTTC. The chain has TRBV3-1 (or the pseudogene TRBV3-2) and TRBJ2-7, with a possible D match to TRBD1 (5 bases). The CDR3 spans 13 residues. Germline CDR1 is LGHDT and CDR2 is YNNKEL (reference sequence). V lost 8 bases, J lost 3 bases, and 14 bases lay in between.

The chain combines TRBV12-5 with TRBJ1-1; D may be TRBD1 (5 bases). The CDR3 totals 15 residues. The V end lost 0 bases, the J end lost 3 bases, and 11 bases lay between the germline ends. Germline V gene lookup returns CDR1 LGHNT and CDR2 FRNRAP. The CDR3 protein is CASGLVRGWDTEAFF. The CDR3 DNA reads TGTGCTAGTGGTTTGGTAAGGGGATGGGACACTGAAGCTTTCTTT.

The genes are TRBV19 and TRBJ2-6; 7 bases match TRBD1. The CDR3 covers 14 residues. V was pared by 8 bases and J by 2 bases, with 3 bases of the junction left unmatched. Germline loops: CDR1 LNHDA, CDR2 SQIVND (reference sequence). Here the CDR3 DNA reads TGTGCCAGTGACAGGGAGACTGGGGCCAACGTCCTGACTTTC. Protein sequence: CASDRETGANVLTF. The variable domain in full, with the rest retrieved from reference TRBV19 and TRBJ2-6, is DGGITQSPKYLFRKEGQNVTLSCEQNLNHDAMYWYRQDPGQGLRLIYYSQIVNDFQKGDIAEGYSVSREKKESFPLTVTSAQKNPTAFYLCASDRETGANVLTFGAGSRLTVL.

The chain combines TRBV19 with TRBJ1-5; the match to TRBD1 covers 8 bases. V lost 3 bases to trimming and J lost 6 bases; unmatched junction nucleotides: 10. Germline assignment: CDR1 LNHDA and CDR2 SQIVND (reference sequence). The CDR3 consists of 16 residues. The CDR3 is CASSMDFTGGGQPQHF. As DNA, the CDR3 is TGTGCCAGTAGTATGGACTTTACAGGGGGAGGTCAGCCCCAGCATTTT.

The rearrangement links TRBV21-1 to TRBJ1-1. TRBV21-1 is reported as a pseudogene. The CDR3 is 13 amino acids. The CDR3 nucleotides are TGTGCCAGCGGAATCCTGAGGAACACTGAAGCTTTCTTT. Translating gives CASGILRNTEAFF.

The V call is TRBV7-8, the J call TRBJ2-1; D may be TRBD2 (6 bases). The germline gives CDR1 SGHVS, CDR2 FQNEAQ. V was trimmed by 2 bases and J by 0 bases, leaving 17 bases between them. This CDR3 is built from 18 residues. The CDR3 loop is CASSLSPGAGNSYNEQFF. CDR3 in DNA: TGTGCCAGCAGCTTAAGCCCAGGCGCGGGGAACTCCTACAATGAGCAGTTCTTC.

This clone occurred a few times. The chain is built from TRBV7-9 and TRBJ2-7, with 7 bases aligning to TRBD1. V lost 1 base to trimming and J lost 4 bases; unmatched junction nucleotides: 16. Germline V gene lookup returns CDR1 SEHNR and CDR2 FQNEAQ (reference sequence). The CDR3 spans 18 residues. CDR3 sequence reads: CASSLGTDRVGFRYEQYF. CDR3 bases: TGTGCCAGCAGCTTAGGAACCGACAGGGTGGGGTTTAGGTACGAGCAGTACTTC.

The CDR3 sequence is CASSLDAVGAHNEQFF. The CDR3 DNA sequence: TGTGCCAGCAGCTTAGACGCCGTCGGGGCCCACAATGAGCAGTTCTTC. V is TRBV11-3 and J is TRBJ2-1; D could derive from TRBD1 or TRBD2 (5 bases each). Trimming left V 0 bases short and J 5 bases short, with 14 bases between. Germline loops: CDR1 SGHNT, CDR2 YENEEA. The CDR3 is 16 residues long.

This chain connects TRBV7-9 to TRBJ2-5; D is possibly TRBD1 or TRBD2 (5 bases each). The germline CDR1 and CDR2 sequences are SEHNR and FQNEAQ (reference sequence). This CDR3 region has 13 residues. V lost 6 bases and J lost 2, with 10 bases in between. For the CDR3, the DNA is TGTGCCAGCAGGAGGGGAGATCAAGAGACCCAGTACTTC. Protein: CASRRGDQETQYF.

This chain connects TRBV6-6 to TRBJ1-2; 10 bases fit TRBD1. With 0 bases clipped from V and 6 bases from J, the junction kept 4 bases outside the gene matches. CDR1 is MNHNY, CDR2 SVGAGI, per germline (reference sequence). The CDR3 spans 15 residues. Here the CDR3 reads CASSYSGTGVDGYTF. Here the CDR3 DNA reads TGTGCCAGCAGTTACTCCGGGACAGGGGTCGATGGCTACACCTTC.

This chain uses TRBV7-8 with TRBJ1-1, with D perhaps TRBD1 (5 bases). CDR1 and CDR2 from the germline V gene are SGHVS and FQNEAQ. The V and J ends lost 5 bases and 4 bases respectively, with 14 bases between them. This CDR3 is built from 14 residues. CDR3 bases: TGTGCCAGCAGCCTAGGACACCTGGGCACTGAAGCTTTCTTT. It encodes CASSLGHLGTEAFF.

In its sample, this clone was seen once. The chain combines TRBV28 with TRBJ2-2; 9 nucleotides agree with TRBD2. The CDR3 length is 16 residues. Germline V gene lookup returns CDR1 MDHEN and CDR2 SYDVKM. V lost 2 bases to trimming and J lost 2 bases; unmatched junction nucleotides: 3. CDR3: CASSLLSGRNTGELFF. DNA for the CDR3: TGTGCCAGCAGTTTACTTAGCGGGAGAAACACCGGGGAGCTGTTTTTT.

The V and J genes are TRBV11-2 and TRBJ1-1, with TRBD1 matching 8 bases. CDR3 length equals 15 residues. J lost 4 bases, V lost 5 bases, and 9 bases had no gene match. Germline-derived CDR1 and CDR2 are SGHAT and FQNNGV. The CDR3 spells CASSQGQAMSTEAFF. CDR3 nucleotides: TGTGCCAGCAGCCAGGGACAGGCGATGAGCACTGAAGCTTTCTTT.

V and J are TRBV27 and TRBJ1-5, with 8 bases matching TRBD1. The V and J ends lost 6 bases and 7 bases, in that order; junction bases with no gene match: 11. Per the germline V gene, CDR1 is MNHEY and CDR2 is SMNVEV (reference sequence). CDR3 length: 15 residues. The CDR3 sequence is CASRESDRGHQPQHF. DNA of the CDR3: TGTGCCAGCAGGGAAAGTGACAGGGGTCACCAGCCCCAGCATTTT.

This chain links TRBV19 with TRBJ2-3; D uncertain. The CDR3 consists of 12 residues. Trimming left V 1 base short and J 6 bases short, with 5 bases between. CDR1 LNHDA and CDR2 SQIVND come from the germline V gene (reference sequence). The CDR3 here is CASSIGRDTQYF. The CDR3 DNA reads as TGTGCCAGTAGTATAGGGCGGGATACGCAGTATTTT.

This sequence joins TRBV3-1 (or the pseudogene TRBV3-2) and TRBJ2-3; no clear D gene. Germline V lookup: CDR1 LGHDT, CDR2 YNNKEL (reference sequence). The ends were cut back, 0 bases at V and 2 bases at J, with 9 bases in the middle. This CDR3 region has 15 residues. CDR3 in amino acids: CASSQDPHHTDTQYF. The CDR3 nucleotides read TGTGCCAGCAGCCAAGACCCCCATCACACAGATACGCAGTATTTT.

This clone was counted many times. This chain connects TRBV29-1 to TRBJ1-2, with TRBD1 matching over 10 bases. The CDR3 consists of 13 residues. Germline values: CDR1 SQVTM, CDR2 ANQGSEA. V lost 5 bases to trimming and J lost 4 bases; unmatched junction nucleotides: 4. CDR3 bases: TGCAGCGTTCCGGGACAGGGGTTCTATGGCTACACCTTC. The encoded protein is CSVPGQGFYGYTF.

This chain joins TRBV18 and TRBJ2-1, with a tentative D call TRBD2 (6 bases). CDR3 length: 17 amino acids. CDR1 and CDR2 (germline): KGHSH, LQKENI. Between the trimmed V and J ends, which lost 4 bases and 2 bases, there was a span of 18 bases. CDR3 sequence (DNA): TGTGCCAGCTCACGCATCCTCAGCTGGGAGGCCTACAATGAGCAGTTCTTC. As protein: CASSRILSWEAYNEQFF.

The chain joins TRBV19 to TRBJ1-5; D call uncertain. This CDR3 is built from 15 residues. Trimming left V 3 bases short and J 2 bases short, with 11 bases between. From germline, CDR1 is LNHDA and CDR2 SQIVND (reference sequence). CDR3 in amino acids: CASSIQEQGNQPQHF. CDR3 DNA sequence: TGTGCCAGTAGTATTCAGGAACAAGGCAATCAGCCCCAGCATTTT.

J is TRBJ1-4 and V is TRBV19; a possible D gene is TRBD1 (5 bases). The CDR3 totals 15 residues. CDR1 is LNHDA and CDR2 is SQIVND in the germline V gene (reference sequence). Trimming shortened V by 7 bases and J by 0 bases, and 12 bases separated the two germline ends. CDR3 sequence: CASTPAGATNEKLFF. In DNA form, the CDR3 reads TGTGCCAGTACCCCCGCGGGGGCAACTAATGAAAAACTGTTTTTT.

This clone was seen a few times. The rearrangement joins TRBV5-6 to TRBJ2-5; 9 bases align to TRBD2. Germline V gene lookup returns CDR1 SGHDT and CDR2 YYEEEE. This CDR3 is 15 amino acids long. J was trimmed by 4 bases and V by 2 bases; bases with no gene match: 6. The CDR3 sequence: CASSFSGSGRETQYF. CDR3 bases: TGTGCCAGCAGCTTTAGCGGGAGTGGGCGAGAGACCCAGTACTTC. Supplemented by reference TRBV5-6 and TRBJ2-5, the full variable domain reads DAGVTQSPTHLIKTRGQQVTLRCSPKSGHDTVSWYQQALGQGPQFIFQYYEEEERQRGNFPDRFSGHQFPNYSSELNVNALLLGDSALYLCASSFSGSGRETQYFGPGTRLLVL.

Only a few counts were recorded for this clone. The V call is TRBV5-6, the J call TRBJ2-6, with no clear D. The CDR3 is made up of 15 amino acids. Trimming removed 4 bases from V and 3 bases from J, with 11 bases in between. Germline CDR1 and CDR2: SGHDT and YYEEEE. CDR3 residues: CASSRIGDGANVLTF. DNA of the CDR3: TGTGCCAGCAGCCGCATTGGGGATGGGGCCAACGTCCTGACTTTC.